This record concerns one T cell receptor (beta chain) sequence. The TCR beta repertoire was assessed by survey-level immunoSEQ sequencing. This table comes from immunoSEQ multiplex PCR, and its TCRdb copy is limited to in-frame clones, with some not included. Here the sample spans around 50,000 clones, more than 85% being singletons. The germline V gene has CDR1 GTSNPN and CDR2 SVGIG (reference sequence). CDR3 size: 13 residues. V lost 0 bases and J 6 bases, leaving 11 bases between the germline ends. This TCR was recovered from a man between 40 and 49 years old with rheumatoid arthritis. Material for sequencing was PBMCs. The rearrangement uses TRBV30 and TRBJ1-2; D is undetermined. The CDR3 sequence is CAWSVGEMNGYTF. The CDR3 DNA sequence: TGTGCCTGGAGTGTAGGCGAGATGAATGGCTACACCTTC.